The entry that follows covers one TCR beta chain sequence. What antigen it recognizes has not been identified. Per-base qualities were not stored, and no clone one base away is much larger. The source of the sample is a study of blood T cell repertoires in COVID-19 (dated by TCRdb to the early 2020s). Background for the entire study: The collaborator samples originated in the United States, Italy and Spain and spanned the acute and convalescent phases of COVID-19. The prospective study material was composed of cDNA or gDNA derived from T cells, B-cell-depleted T cells, or PBMCs. Deeply sampled blood TCRbeta repertoires from subjects exposed to, actively infected with, or recovered from COVID-19 were included in the dataset. The repertoires were made available in a free public database intended to serve as a resource for research on the immune response to SARS-CoV-2. The samples were drawn from the first 160 participants of the ongoing ImmuneRACE study and from 950 to 1,500 subjects provided by 6 global collaborators. A de-identified subject ID, COVID-19 status, age in years and sex were almost always included in the sample metadata. Where HLA class I and class II types were available, the types were taken from metadata supplied by the sample provider, not from assay-based typing.

One collaborating source in Seattle enrolled patients while the patients were actively infected and followed the patients over time throughout the course of disease. Each collaborating institution followed its own protocols to collect whole blood in K2EDTA tubes. For TCRbeta analysis, collaborators shipped samples as frozen whole blood, isolated PBMCs, or DNA extracted from either of those sample types. TCRbeta CDR3 regions were amplified from genomic DNA using the immunoSEQ Assay, a bias-controlled multiplex PCR. For the original study's pipeline: Within the assay, amplification of reference gene primers was used to estimate how many nucleated cells each sample contained. To quantify the absolute abundance of each unique TCRbeta CDR3 rearrangement, sequence reads were collapsed and filtered. For each sample, productive Simpson clonality was calculated as the square root of Simpson's diversity index over productive rearrangements. This immuneACCESS table, as held by TCRdb, lists in-frame sequences with V and J called but not all clones. Of the missing ones, under half trace to an unresolved V gene in checked studies; the others have no known cause. V and J calls and clone size are as listed in that table; D and trimming were resolved from the DNA. This sample gives about 310,000 clones in total; nearly 90% of them show up just once. The ten largest clonotypes hold around 0.93% of the sample.

Summary of the overall study and its limitations: Clinical and demographic metadata were provided uncurated, with the amount varying by source and participant.

Cut back by 4 bases and 4 bases, the V and J ends lie 12 bases apart. CDR1 and CDR2, looked up from the germline V gene, are SGHTA and FQGNSA. The CDR3 numbers 14 residues from cysteine through phenylalanine. Left in the record is the CDR3 DNA by itself, 42 bases read in frame from the first base. The receptor's source is a woman aged 40 to 50 with COVID-19, enrolled during active disease. The rearranged segments are TRBV7-2 and TRBJ2-3; the D region possibly corresponds to TRBD2 (6 bases align). The specimen was peripheral blood. The CDR3 amino acid sequence is: CASSSGTSADTQYF. The base sequence is TGTGCCAGCAGCTCAGGGACTTCTGCAGATACGCAGTATTTT.